Listed below are T cell receptor beta chains from one sample, sequenced in a study of CD8 T cells in ankylosing spondylitis. MiXCR was run by TCRdb on the 5' RACE reads, yielding one entry per CDR3 protein. The table lists 200,000 to 250,000 distinct CDR3 sequences, roughly 32% of them singletons. Sequencing was done on a sample of blood, either unsorted or a sorted T cell fraction (not recorded which). Every receptor here comes from a male donor with ankylosing spondylitis or in good health (not recorded which). Each CDR3 is given with its conserved first and last residue. D genes are given only for firm matches. The size of a clone is reported for some rows only, either as once, few or many, or as a class for expanded clones.

clone_size	d_call	j_call	v_call	cdr3_nt	cdr3_aa
few	TRBD1	TRBJ2-1	TRBV20-1	TGCAGTGCTAGGGGGACAGCCTCCTACAATGAGCAGTTCTTC	CSARGTASYNEQFF
NA	NA	TRBJ1-2	TRBV5-5	TGTGCCAGCAGCTTGGAGTACAGCCCCTATGGCTACACCTTC	CASSLEYSPYGYTF
NA	NA	TRBJ2-1	TRBV20-1	TGCAGTGCTAGAGATCTCCGAGCGGAAACCAATGAGCAGTTCTTC	CSARDLRAETNEQFF
few	NA	TRBJ2-7	TRBV4-1	TGCGCCAGCAGCCATCCCGGATTCTACGAGCAGTACTTC	CASSHPGFYEQYF
NA	NA	TRBJ2-1	TRBV20-1	TGCAGTGCTGTTTTGGGGAGTAGCTCCTACAATGAGCAGTTCTTC	CSAVLGSSSYNEQFF
NA	NA	TRBJ2-6	TRBV20-1	TGCAGTGCTAGCCGAACTAGGGGGGCCAACGTCCTGACTTTC	CSASRTRGANVLTF
few	NA	TRBJ2-3	TRBV10-3	TGTGCCATCAGTGACAGGGAAGGCACAGATACGCAGTATTTT	CAISDREGTDTQYF
NA	NA	TRBJ1-2	TRBV5-6	TGTGCCAGCAGCTTGGAGGTGACGGGGAACTATGGCTACACCTTC	CASSLEVTGNYGYTF
few	NA	TRBJ2-5	TRBV7-2	TGTGCCAGCAGCTTAACCCTGGGGCCGCAAGAGACCCAGTACTTC	CASSLTLGPQETQYF
NA	TRBD1	TRBJ2-1	TRBV7-9	TGTGCCAGCAGCCAAACCGGGACAGGGCTTTACAATGAGCAGTTCTTC	CASSQTGTGLYNEQFF
few	TRBD1	TRBJ1-2	TRBV12-3/TRBV12-4	TGTGCCAGCATTCAATCGACAGGGAAAAACTATGGCTACACCTTC	CASIQSTGKNYGYTF
NA	NA	TRBJ2-3	TRBV20-1	TGCAGTGCTAGAGAAGGGGGGCAGGCGGATACGCAGTATTTT	CSAREGGQADTQYF
NA	TRBD1	TRBJ2-7	TRBV9	TGTGCCAGCAGCGTAGGACAGGGTAGCATGTACGAGCAGTACTTC	CASSVGQGSMYEQYF
NA	NA	TRBJ2-7	TRBV7-9	TGTGCCAGCAGCTCTGGTGTTCCCTACGAGCAGTACTTC	CASSSGVPYEQYF
NA	TRBD2	TRBJ2-3	TRBV20-1	TGCAGTGCTAGAGAAGGGCGGGGGGCGGATACGCAGTATTTT	CSAREGRGADTQYF
NA	NA	TRBJ2-3	TRBV15	TGTGCCACCAGCAGATACTTGGATGCAGATACGCAGTATTTT	CATSRYLDADTQYF
NA	NA	TRBJ1-1	TRBV7-7	TGTGCCAGCAGCTCGGGCCTGAACACTGAAGCTTTCTTT	CASSSGLNTEAFF
NA	NA	TRBJ1-3	TRBV28	TGTGCCAGCAGTTTAACCGGACAGTGGAACACCATATATTTT	CASSLTGQWNTIYF
NA	NA	TRBJ2-5	TRBV5-1	TGCGCCAGCAGCTCGGAATGGGAGACCCAGTACTTC	CASSSEWETQYF
NA	TRBD2	TRBJ2-1	TRBV7-8	TGTGCCAGCAGCGCCTTGACTAGCGGGGGTCACAATGAGCAGTTCTTC	CASSALTSGGHNEQFF
once	NA	TRBJ2-1	TRBV6-1	TGTGCCAGCAACAACGGGGAGAGCTCCTACAATGAGCAGTTCTTC	CASNNGESSYNEQFF
NA	TRBD2	TRBJ2-3	TRBV18	TGTGCCAGCTCACCCGGGACTAGCGACACAGATACGCAGTATTTT	CASSPGTSDTDTQYF
few	NA	TRBJ1-4	TRBV24-1	TGTGCCACCAGTGACCCCGCGACTGGAAAACTGTTTTTT	CATSDPATGKLFF
NA	NA	TRBJ2-5	TRBV9	TGTGCCAGCAGCGACAGCACAGGAGGGGAGACCCAGTACTTC	CASSDSTGGETQYF
few	TRBD2	TRBJ2-5	TRBV28	TGTGCCAGCAGCATGAGGACTAGCAAAGAAGAGACCCAGTACTTC	CASSMRTSKEETQYF
NA	NA	TRBJ2-3	TRBV12-3/TRBV12-4	TGTGCCAGCAGTTTGGGCACCAGGATAGATACGCAGTATTTT	CASSLGTRIDTQYF
many	NA	TRBJ2-1	TRBV20-1	TGCAGTGCTACTGGGAGGGACAACAATGAGCAGTTCTTC	CSATGRDNNEQFF
NA	NA	TRBJ2-7	TRBV19	TGTGCCAGTAGTATTGGGGTATCTTCGTCCTACGAGCAGTACTTC	CASSIGVSSSYEQYF
few	TRBD1	TRBJ2-5	TRBV29-1	TGCAGCGGGAGACGGACAGGGAGTAAAGAGACCCAGTACTTC	CSGRRTGSKETQYF
few	NA	TRBJ2-1	TRBV5-5	TGTGCCAGCAGCTTGGTGAGTGAGCAGTTCTTC	CASSLVSEQFF
NA	NA	TRBJ2-7	TRBV27	TGTGCCAGCAGTCCCAGGACCTTAGACTACGAGCAGTACTTC	CASSPRTLDYEQYF
NA	NA	TRBJ2-2	TRBV12-3/TRBV12-4	TGTGCCAGCAGTTTAGTGGAGGCAGGGGTGAACACCGGGGAGCTGTTTTTT	CASSLVEAGVNTGELFF
NA	NA	TRBJ2-3	TRBV4-1	TGCGCCAGCAGCCAAGAAAGGACGGGGAAAAGCACAGATACGCAGTATTTT	CASSQERTGKSTDTQYF
NA	NA	TRBJ2-3	TRBV20-1	TGCAGTGCTAGTCTTCTTTCTCCTACAGATACGCAGTATTTT	CSASLLSPTDTQYF
few	NA	TRBJ2-7	TRBV29-1	TGCAGCGTTGAAGAGGTAGGGAACGAGCAGTACTTC	CSVEEVGNEQYF
NA	NA	TRBJ2-5	TRBV20-1	TGCAGTGCTAGCGGTGCCCGGAAAGAAGAGACCCAGTACTTC	CSASGARKEETQYF
once	TRBD2	TRBJ2-2	TRBV7-3	TGTGCCAGCAGCCGGGGGGGATCGAACACCGGGGAGCTGTTTTTT	CASSRGGSNTGELFF
NA	NA	TRBJ2-1	TRBV25-1	TGTGCCAGCAGCAAGACAGATAACAATGAGCAGTTCTTC	CASSKTDNNEQFF
few	NA	TRBJ1-1	TRBV12-3/TRBV12-4	TGTGCCAGCAGCGAACAGGGTGGTATCACTGAAGCTTTCTTT	CASSEQGGITEAFF
NA	NA	TRBJ1-5	TRBV3-1	TGTGCCAGCAGCCAAGGTAGCGGCAACCAGCCCCAGCATTTT	CASSQGSGNQPQHF
few	NA	TRBJ2-1	TRBV29-1	TGCAGCGTAGCATCAGAATGGGGGGAGCAGTTCTTC	CSVASEWGEQFF
NA	NA	TRBJ2-3	TRBV10-3	TGTGCCATCAGTCCTGAGGGATTCGGCACAGATACGCAGTATTTT	CAISPEGFGTDTQYF
few	NA	TRBJ2-4	TRBV27	TGTGCCAGCAGTCCCCGGGTGGGGGTGACCAAAAACATTCAGTACTTC	CASSPRVGVTKNIQYF
NA	NA	TRBJ2-3	TRBV28	TGTGCCAGCAGAATAAAATCCCTCAGGGGACGACACCCTAGCACAGATACGCAGTATTTT	CASRIKSLRGRHPSTDTQYF
once	NA	TRBJ2-7	TRBV29-1	TGCAGCGTTGAAGATGGTAGGGGATACGAGCAGTACTTC	CSVEDGRGYEQYF
NA	NA	TRBJ1-6	TRBV20-1	TGCAGTGCTAGAGATCTATCGGTGGCAGGAAAGGTCTATAATTCACCCCTCCACTTT	CSARDLSVAGKVYNSPLHF
few	NA	TRBJ2-7	TRBV7-9	TGTGCCAGCAGCTCCCGGGGGTACTACGAGCAGTACTTC	CASSSRGYYEQYF
NA	TRBD2	TRBJ2-7	TRBV5-1	TGCGCCAGCAGTAGCGGGGGATACATTTACGAGCAGTACTTC	CASSSGGYIYEQYF
NA	NA	TRBJ2-5	TRBV9	TGTGCCAGCAGCGTAGCTGGGGTGGTGGGCGAGACCCAGTACTTC	CASSVAGVVGETQYF
few	NA	TRBJ1-5	TRBV29-1	TGCAGCGTTCAAGGGAAGGGAAATCAGCCCCAGCATTTT	CSVQGKGNQPQHF
NA	NA	TRBJ2-3	TRBV15	TGTGCCACCAGCAGAGCCGAGAGGACGCAGTATTTT	CATSRAERTQYF
once	NA	TRBJ1-4	TRBV15	TGTGCCACCAGCAGGACGGGGGTTGGGGAAAAACTGTTTTTT	CATSRTGVGEKLFF
many	TRBD2	TRBJ2-1	TRBV20-1	TGCAGTGCTAGAGAGACTAGCGGGGAGCAGTTCTTC	CSARETSGEQFF
NA	NA	TRBJ1-1	TRBV3-1	TGTGCCAGCAGCCCCGGGGGCGCTGAAGCTTTCTTT	CASSPGGAEAFF